The 17 T cell receptor beta chains listed next were all sequenced from one sample in a study of cytomegalovirus exposure and HLA in healthy donors. PCR primers comprised 60 Vbeta and 13 Jbeta primers. Sequencing used immunoSEQ multiplex PCR; TCRdb keeps in-frame clones, though not all of them. Seen here are more than 75,000 clones, around 70% observed once, and the top ten hold about 9%. The sequenced sample consisted of PBMCs. The source of these receptors is a man aged 35-49 years in good health and CMV-seropositive.

Worth noting for this clone: One junction end disagrees with the germline gene, perhaps due to a read error. The chain joins TRBV6-5 to TRBJ2-5; TRBD2 might be the D (6 bases). TRBJ2-7 matches the DNA end more closely, so the J call is doubtful. Germline values: CDR1 MNHEY, CDR2 SVGAGI. The CDR3 contains 14 residues. The CDR3 is CASSQGLSSSEQYF. CDR3 nucleotides: TGTGCCAGCAGTCAGGGACTTTCGTCCTCCGAGCAGTACTTC.

The genes are TRBV9 and TRBJ2-1; unclear D gene. V lost 0 bases and J 9 bases, leaving 7 bases between the germline ends. The CDR3 is made up of 12 amino acids. Germline V gene data show CDR1 as SGDLS and CDR2 as YYNGEE. The CDR3, as DNA: TGTGCCAGCAGCGTAGCACAGACTGAGCAGTTCTTC. It specifies CASSVAQTEQFF.

J is TRBJ1-6 and V is TRBV27, with D possibly matching TRBD1 (5 bases). The CDR3 has 14 amino acids. The V end was cut by 5 bases, the J end by 19 bases, with 24 bases between. The germline V gene has CDR1 MNHEY and CDR2 SMNVEV (reference sequence). CDR3 sequence: CASSPRDRPGRLHF. As DNA, the CDR3 is TGTGCCAGCAGTCCCCGGGACCGCCCCGGGAGGTTGCACTTT.

In its sample, this clone was seen a few times. The chain carries TRBV23-1 and TRBJ1-5, with a tentative D call TRBD1 (5 bases). TRBV23-1 falls under the ORF class, with uncertain function. V shed 0 bases and J shed 6 bases, with 6 bases lying between them. The CDR3 is made up of 13 amino acids. The chain's CDR3 is CASSQSGLQPQHF. The DNA of the CDR3 is TGCGCCAGCAGTCAATCGGGGCTTCAGCCCCAGCATTTT.

The genes are TRBV27 and TRBJ2-7; D not certain. Per the germline V gene, CDR1 is MNHEY and CDR2 is SMNVEV (reference sequence). The CDR3 runs to 11 residues. V lost 2 bases to trimming and J lost 8 bases, with 7 bases between them. This chain's CDR3 is CASSLDSKQYF. DNA for the CDR3: TGTGCCAGCAGTTTAGACTCGAAGCAGTACTTC.

This rearrangement joins TRBV7-6 to TRBJ1-1, with 9 positions matching TRBD1. V lost 1 base and J lost 3; bases outside the gene matches: 9. CDR3 length equals 17 residues. CDR1 is SGHVS, CDR2 FNYEAQ, per germline. This CDR3 reads CASSLGGTGLRDTEAFF. CDR3 DNA: TGTGCCAGCAGCTTAGGAGGGACAGGGTTAAGGGACACTGAAGCTTTCTTT.

The V gene is TRBV5-1, the J gene TRBJ1-4, with a tentative D call TRBD1 (6 bases). This CDR3 spans 15 amino acids. Trimming took off 3 bases at V and 8 bases at J, with 17 bases between the two ends. Germline V lookup: CDR1 SGHRS, CDR2 YFSETQ. The CDR3 region has the DNA TGCGCCAGCAGCTCTAGGACAGCCACCGCCGAAAAACTGTTTTTT. Translated, it gives CASSSRTATAEKLFF.

The rearrangement joins TRBV19 to TRBJ2-1; 8 bases line up with TRBD2. The ends lost 5 bases at V and 8 bases at J; junction bases unmatched: 11. This CDR3 comprises 15 residues. CDR1 and CDR2 from the germline V gene are LNHDA and SQIVND (reference sequence). The CDR3 is CASSPRGLVRDEQFF. The CDR3 DNA is TGTGCCAGTAGTCCCCGGGGACTAGTTCGCGATGAGCAGTTCTTC.

The gene calls are TRBV30 and TRBJ1-5, with D unclear. The germline V and J ends were trimmed by 5 bases and 1 base, with 9 bases remaining between them. Per the germline V gene, CDR1 is GTSNPN and CDR2 is SVGIG (reference sequence). The CDR3 is made up of 13 amino acids. CDR3 residues: CAWDRGSNQPQHF. CDR3 DNA sequence: TGTGCCTGGGATCGGGGAAGCAATCAGCCCCAGCATTTT.

The chain has TRBV6-4 and TRBJ2-1, with TRBD1 matching 9 bases. The CDR3 spans 13 residues. Germline V gene data show CDR1 as MRHNA and CDR2 as SNTAGT. V was pared by 0 bases and J by 10 bases, with 1 base of the junction left unmatched. For the CDR3, the DNA is TGTGCCAGCAGTGACTCAGACAGGGGGGAGCAGTTCTTC. Translation gives CASSDSDRGEQFF.

This clone showed up just once. The chain recombines TRBV30 with TRBJ1-1, with 11 positions matching TRBD1. V lost 2 bases, J lost 7 bases, and 9 bases stayed unmatched. Germline V gene data show CDR1 as GTSNPN and CDR2 as SVGIG (reference sequence). This CDR3 comprises 15 residues. The DNA for the CDR3 is TGTGCCTGGAGTCCCGGGGGACAGGGGGGGGGTGAAGCTTTCTTT. Its translation: CAWSPGGQGGGEAFF. Full variable domain (remainder filled in from reference TRBV30 and TRBJ1-1): SQTIHQWPATLVQPVGSPLSLECTVEGTSNPNLYWYRQAAGRGLQLLFYSVGIGQISSEVPQNLSASRPQDRQFILSSKKLLLSDSGFYLCAWSPGGQGGGEAFFGQGTRLTVV.

The J gene is TRBJ1-4, the V gene TRBV5-1, with D perhaps TRBD1 (5 bases). This CDR3 spans 15 amino acids. CDR1 and CDR2 (germline): SGHRS, YFSETQ. The germline V and J ends were trimmed by 0 bases and 0 bases, with 6 bases remaining between them. The CDR3 spells CASSLGQTTNEKLFF. The CDR3 coding sequence is TGCGCCAGCAGCTTGGGACAGACAACTAATGAAAAACTGTTTTTT.

The chain links TRBV7-2 to TRBJ2-5; no clear D gene. Germline V gene lookup returns CDR1 SGHTA and CDR2 FQGNSA. The CDR3 length is 13 residues. The V gene lost 5 bases and the J gene lost 2 bases, with 9 bases spanning the gap. CDR3 in DNA: TGTGCCAGCAGCGCGGCGGTTCAAGAGACCCAGTACTTC. This encodes CASSAAVQETQYF.

This chain links TRBV7-8 with TRBJ2-2; the match to TRBD2 covers 7 bases. From germline, CDR1 is SGHVS and CDR2 FQNEAQ. J gave up 5 bases and V 3 bases, and 12 bases lay outside the gene matches. The CDR3 length is 17 residues. The CDR3 DNA sequence: TGTGCCAGCAGCTTCCCTCTGGGCGGGAGTTTAACCGGGGAGCTGTTTTTT. This codes for CASSFPLGGSLTGELFF.

The chain links TRBV9 to TRBJ1-1; D is unresolved. V gave up 0 bases and J gave up 0 bases, with 12 bases separating them. The germline V gene has CDR1 SGDLS and CDR2 YYNGEE. The CDR3 extends over 16 amino acids. The CDR3 nucleotides are TGTGCCAGCAGCGTAGCTACTACCCTTCTGAACACTGAAGCTTTCTTT. It yields the protein CASSVATTLLNTEAFF. Full variable domain (rest looked up from reference TRBV9 and TRBJ1-1): DSGVTQTPKHLITATGQRVTLRCSPRSGDLSVYWYQQSLDQGLQFLIQYYNGEERAKGNILERFSAQQFPDLHSELNLSSLELGDSALYFCASSVATTLLNTEAFFGQGTRLTVV.

The chain's CDR3 is CASSRLAGYTDTQYF. Written as DNA, the CDR3 is TGTGCCAGCAGTCGACTAGCGGGATACACAGATACGCAGTATTTT. This chain connects TRBV28 to TRBJ2-3, with 11 bases that match TRBD2. The germline V gene encodes CDR1 MDHEN and CDR2 SYDVKM. V lost 5 bases and J lost 2; bases outside the gene matches: 3. The CDR3 is 15 amino acids.

V usage is TRBV28 and J usage is TRBJ1-3, with D possibly TRBD1 on 6 matching bases. Germline CDR1 and CDR2: MDHEN and SYDVKM. V lost 6 bases and J 9 bases, leaving 15 bases between the germline ends. CDR3 length: 13 amino acids. The CDR3 region is CASSKPARGTIYF. CDR3 DNA sequence: TGTGCCAGCAGCAAACCTGCCAGGGGCACCATATATTTT.